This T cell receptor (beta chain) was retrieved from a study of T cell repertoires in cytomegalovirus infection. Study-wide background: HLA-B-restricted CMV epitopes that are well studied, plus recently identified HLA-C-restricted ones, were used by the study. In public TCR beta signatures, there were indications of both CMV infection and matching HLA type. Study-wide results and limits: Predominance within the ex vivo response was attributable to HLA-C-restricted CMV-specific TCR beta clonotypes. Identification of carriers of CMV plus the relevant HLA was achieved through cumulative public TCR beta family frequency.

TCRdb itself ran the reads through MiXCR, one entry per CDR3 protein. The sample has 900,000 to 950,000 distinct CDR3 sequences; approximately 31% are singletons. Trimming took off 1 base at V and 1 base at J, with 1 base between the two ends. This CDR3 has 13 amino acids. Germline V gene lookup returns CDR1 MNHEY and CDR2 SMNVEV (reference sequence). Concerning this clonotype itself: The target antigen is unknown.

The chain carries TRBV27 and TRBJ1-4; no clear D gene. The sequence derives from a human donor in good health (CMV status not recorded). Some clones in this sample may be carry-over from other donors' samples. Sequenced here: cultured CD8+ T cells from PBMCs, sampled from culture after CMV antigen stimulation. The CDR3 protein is CASSLLTNEKLFF. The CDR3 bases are TGTGCCAGCAGTTTATTAACTAATGAAAAACTGTTTTTT.